This section outlines one T cell receptor (beta chain) sequence together with its context. As yet, its antigen is unknown. What was amplified from RNA transcripts were TCR beta CDR3 regions. In the first-round RT-PCR of the TCR CDR3, the HTBI primer set was used. In TCRdb, the multiplex PCR reads were re-called with MiXCR into one record per CDR3 protein. Here the sample spans roughly 720,000 distinct CDR3 sequences, about 18% being singletons. These data are taken from a study of T cells in Graves' hyperthyroidism and ophthalmopathy. Findings of the study overall: Peripheral blood also featured most of the thyroid clonotypes expanded above 0.001.

The CDR3 length is 12 residues. Trimming stripped 4 bases from V and 8 bases from J, with 9 bases between. The V gene's germline CDR1 is SGHVS and CDR2 FNYEAQ. An absence of ophthalmopathy progression within 18 months meant stable Graves' hyperthyroidism. Among the patients, aged 18 to 65, hyperthyroidism was newly diagnosed and had lasted under 2 months. Sequencing input: blood. This sequence was found in a middle-aged man with Graves' hyperthyroidism. V usage is TRBV7-6 and J usage is TRBJ1-3; TRBD1 is a possible D gene (5 bases). CDR3 residues: CASSYGGDTIYF. In DNA, the CDR3 is TGTGCCAGCAGCTACGGGGGGGACACCATATATTTT.